Described below is a single TCR beta chain sequence and its context. The data originate from a study of cytomegalovirus exposure and HLA in healthy donors. The PCR used 60 Vbeta and 13 Jbeta primers. Sequencing was performed with immunoSEQ multiplex PCR; in TCRdb, only in-frame clones are kept and a portion is missing. With about 58,000 clones in the sample, the ten largest clones hold approximately 2%. The CDR3 runs to 15 residues. Trimming pared 3 bases from V and 0 bases from J, leaving 11 bases between. Germline CDR1 is KGHSH and CDR2 is LQKENI. The sequenced sample was PBMCs. The V gene is TRBV18, the J gene TRBJ1-1; possible D gene TRBD1, 6 bases. The receptor comes from a young woman in good health and CMV-seronegative. CDR3 region: CASSPAGQMNTEAFF. The CDR3 region has the DNA TGTGCCAGCTCACCGGCCGGACAGATGAACACTGAAGCTTTCTTT. Combining the CDR3 with reference TRBV18 and TRBJ1-1 gives the whole variable domain NAGVMQNPRHLVRRRGQEARLRCSPMKGHSHVYWYRQLPEEGLKFMVYLQKENIIDESGMPKERFSAEFPKEGPSILRIQQVVRGDSAAYFCASSPAGQMNTEAFFGQGTRLTVV.